Each of the 24 T cell receptor beta chains below was sequenced from the same sample in a study of identical twins. TCRdb re-called the 5' RACE reads through MiXCR, storing one row per CDR3 protein. The sample consists of under 1 million distinct CDR3 sequences, 10% to 15% of them appearing once. The same sample was also studied in work on yellow fever vaccine responses in identical twins.

Sequenced input: PBMCs. All receptors come from a woman younger than 35 in good health.

The V gene is TRBV5-1, the J gene TRBJ2-5; 8 nucleotides line up with TRBD1. CDR1 SGHRS and CDR2 YFSETQ come from the germline V gene. The CDR3 covers 16 residues. The V segment lost 0 bases and the J segment 5 bases; nucleotides outside the gene matches: 9. CDR3 residues: CASSLGLTGVTETQYF. The CDR3 DNA follows: TGCGCCAGCAGCTTGGGCCTGACAGGGGTTACGGAGACCCAGTACTTC.

For this clonotype: Relative to the germline gene, one junction end is altered; a read error may explain this. The CDR3 sequence: CCARGASGTPTDTQYF. For the CDR3, the DNA is TGCTGTGCTAGAGGAGCTAGCGGGACTCCCACAGATACGCAGTATTTT. This chain uses TRBV20-1 with TRBJ2-3; 9 positions agree with TRBD2. Germline values: CDR1 DFQATT, CDR2 SNEGSKA (reference sequence). This CDR3 has 16 residues.

The chain has TRBV10-3 and TRBJ1-1; D gene uncertain. Trimming cost V 1 base and J 0 bases, with 6 bases left between them. Looked up from germline, CDR1 is ENHRY and CDR2 is SYGVKD. The CDR3 loop spans 14 amino acids. The CDR3 is CAISEFEVNTEAFF. CDR3 sequence (DNA): TGTGCCATCAGTGAGTTCGAGGTGAACACTGAAGCTTTCTTT.

This clonotype has at least ten counts. The chain links TRBV12-3 or TRBV12-4 to TRBJ2-1, with 11 positions matching TRBD2. CDR3 length: 17 amino acids. V trimming: 7 bases; J trimming: 0 bases; junction bases outside the gene matches: 8. This CDR3 reads CASNHPTSGSSYNEQFF. The CDR3 DNA reads TGTGCCAGCAACCACCCCACTAGCGGGAGCTCCTACAATGAGCAGTTCTTC.

This clonotype turned up a few times. The chain recombines TRBV20-1 with TRBJ1-1; D gene ambiguous. V was shortened by 0 bases and J by 1 base, with 9 bases between the two germline ends. CDR3 length: 14 residues. Germline V gene sequence: CDR1 DFQATT, CDR2 SNEGSKA (reference sequence). CDR3 loop: CSARDGSQNTEAFF. The CDR3 coding sequence is TGCAGTGCTAGAGACGGCAGTCAGAACACTGAAGCTTTCTTT.

The CDR3 bases are TGTGCCAGCAGCGCCGGGACTAGCGGGGGGGGTGAGCAGTTCTTC. It specifies CASSAGTSGGGEQFF. V is TRBV9 and J is TRBJ2-1; 16 bases match TRBD2. This CDR3 spans 15 amino acids. Germline V gives CDR1 SGDLS, CDR2 YYNGEE. V lost 3 bases to trimming and J lost 9 bases; unmatched junction nucleotides: 3.

The rearrangement links TRBV12-3 or TRBV12-4 to TRBJ2-7, with D perhaps TRBD2 (6 bases). V gave up 8 bases and J gave up 0 bases, with 14 bases separating them. This CDR3 is 14 amino acids long. The CDR3 sequence: CASGRGSGSYEQYF. CDR3 sequence (DNA): TGTGCCAGCGGGCGGGGATCCGGCTCCTACGAGCAGTACTTC.

V gene TRBV7-2 combines with J gene TRBJ1-2; 11 bases fit TRBD1. V lost 5 bases to trimming and J lost 8 bases; unmatched junction nucleotides: 10. This CDR3 has 15 residues. The germline V gene encodes CDR1 SGHTA and CDR2 FQGNSA. The DNA of the CDR3 is TGTGCCAGCAGCCTTTGGACAGGGGGCGCGGAAGGCTACACCTTC. Translation: CASSLWTGGAEGYTF.

The chain carries TRBV12-3 or TRBV12-4 and TRBJ2-1; the D is unclear. This CDR3 region has 15 residues. With 6 bases removed from V and 6 bases from J, the gap between germline ends came to 18 bases. CDR3 nucleotides: TGTGCCAGCAGGCAAGTCGAGAACCGAGGCAATGAGCAGTTCTTC. This gives the protein CASRQVENRGNEQFF.

The V and J genes are TRBV21-1 and TRBJ1-1; the listed D gene, TRBD1, was not tested against the DNA. TRBV21-1 constitutes a pseudogene. The CDR3 length is 18 residues. The CDR3 reads CASSKVSPGQGNLYEAFF. CDR3 coding DNA: TGTGCCAGCAGCAAAGTGTCGCCGGGACAGGGAAATCTGTATGAAGCTTTCTTT.

This clonotype was picked up many times. CDR3 sequence reads: CASSPVPLYGYTF. The DNA for the CDR3 is TGTGCCAGCAGCCCCGTCCCCCTCTATGGCTACACCTTC. The rearrangement uses TRBV12-3 or TRBV12-4 and TRBJ1-2, with D unclear. The length of the CDR3 is 13 residues. Trimming stripped 6 bases from V and 4 bases from J, with 12 bases between.

This clonotype occurred a few times. V and J are TRBV5-1 and TRBJ1-1, with TRBD1 matching over 9 bases. After removal of 4 bases from V and 2 bases from J, the junction contained 15 bases not matched to a gene. In germline, CDR1 is SGHRS, CDR2 YFSETQ. CDR3 length: 18 residues. CDR3 sequence reads: CASSPLGTGIYFNTEAFF. CDR3 in DNA: TGCGCCAGCAGCCCGCTTGGGACAGGGATTTACTTTAACACTGAAGCTTTCTTT.

This clonotype was seen ten or more times. The V and J genes are TRBV28 and TRBJ1-2; D remains unclear. The CDR3 spans 13 residues. From germline, CDR1 is MDHEN and CDR2 SYDVKM. V lost 5 bases to trimming and J lost 4 bases, with 11 bases between them. Here the CDR3 DNA reads TGTGCCAGCAGTCCAAGTAGGACCTATGGCTACACCTTC. The encoded protein is CASSPSRTYGYTF.

A few counts support this clonotype. This sequence joins TRBV7-9 and TRBJ2-7, with 8 bases that match TRBD2. J gave up 1 base and V 5 bases, and 7 bases lay outside the gene matches. The length of the CDR3 is 15 residues. In germline, CDR1 is SEHNR, CDR2 FQNEAQ (reference sequence). CDR3 DNA sequence: TGTGCCAGCAGCCCCACTAGCGGCTATTCCTACGAGCAGTACGTC. As protein: CASSPTSGYSYEQYV.

This clonotype has a count of ten or more. The gene calls are TRBV6-1 and TRBJ2-5, with TRBD1 matching 8 bases. CDR1 and CDR2 from the germline V gene are MNHNS and SASEGT. The CDR3 runs to 15 residues. V lost 8 bases and J lost 1; bases outside the gene matches: 9. DNA of the CDR3: TGTGCCAGCGGCGTTGGACAGGGCAGCCAAGAGACCCAGTACTTC. Translation: CASGVGQGSQETQYF.

This rearrangement joins TRBV2 to TRBJ2-3; 11 nucleotides match TRBD2. The V gene's germline CDR1 is SNHLY and CDR2 FYNNEI. This CDR3 region has 16 residues. V lost 2 bases, J lost 2 bases, and 3 bases stayed unmatched. The CDR3 DNA reads as TGTGCCAGCAGTGAATCGGGACTAGCGGTCACAGATACGCAGTATTTT. It specifies CASSESGLAVTDTQYF.

A few counts support this clonotype. The chain carries TRBV10-3 and TRBJ1-1; maybe TRBD1 (6 bases). The CDR3 is 13 amino acids. The V gene's germline CDR1 is ENHRY and CDR2 SYGVKD. V was trimmed by 6 bases and J by 6 bases, leaving 14 bases between them. As DNA, the CDR3 is TGTGCCATCAGAACAGGGTTCGTCGCTGAAGCTTTCTTT. Encoded protein: CAIRTGFVAEAFF.

The rearrangement uses TRBV20-1 and TRBJ2-6, with 8 positions matching TRBD1. Germline lookup yields CDR1 DFQATT and CDR2 SNEGSKA (reference sequence). Unmatched junction bases numbered 4, after V lost 0 bases and J lost 6 bases. The CDR3 consists of 15 residues. CDR3 protein: CSARDRGQMANVLTF. The CDR3 nucleotides read TGCAGTGCTAGAGACAGGGGGCAAATGGCCAACGTCCTGACTTTC.

The rearrangement uses TRBV7-8 and TRBJ1-5; TRBD1 is a possible D gene (6 bases). V dropped 1 base and J dropped 0 bases, with 7 bases sitting between them. The germline gives CDR1 SGHVS, CDR2 FQNEAQ. There are 15 residues in the CDR3. The chain's CDR3 is CASSLEQGSNQPQHF. CDR3 coding DNA: TGTGCCAGCAGCTTAGAACAGGGTAGCAATCAGCCCCAGCATTTT.

This clonotype was seen a handful of times. V usage is TRBV7-9 and J usage is TRBJ2-1; TRBD2 matches at 13 bases. The CDR3 spans 15 residues. CDR1 and CDR2 from the germline V gene are SEHNR and FQNEAQ (reference sequence). V lost 4 bases to trimming and J lost 8 bases; unmatched junction nucleotides: 5. The CDR3 nucleotides are TGTGCCAGCAGCTCAACTAGCGGGAGGGTCTATGAGCAGTTCTTC. Residues: CASSSTSGRVYEQFF.

This clonotype was found a few times. The V gene is TRBV2, the J gene TRBJ2-1; unclear D gene. V was trimmed by 6 bases and J by 6 bases, leaving 21 bases between them. The germline V gene encodes CDR1 SNHLY and CDR2 FYNNEI. This CDR3 contains 16 residues. The CDR3 region has the DNA TGTGCCAGCAGGGCCCCCGATAGGGCATTCGTCAATGAGCAGTTCTTC. Encoded protein: CASRAPDRAFVNEQFF. Using reference TRBV2 and TRBJ2-1 for the parts outside the CDR3, the full variable domain is EPEVTQTPSHQVTQMGQEVILRCVPISNHLYFYWYRQILGQKVEFLVSFYNNEISEKSEIFDDQFSVERPDGSNFTLKIRSTKLEDSAMYFCASRAPDRAFVNEQFFGPGTRLTVL.

This sequence joins TRBV12-3 or TRBV12-4 and TRBJ2-6; 12 nucleotides align to TRBD1. With 5 bases clipped from V and 4 bases from J, the junction kept 9 bases outside the gene matches. CDR3 length: 18 residues. Written as DNA, the CDR3 is TGTGCCAGCAGTGGGCCGGGACAGGGGGCGCGGGGGGCCAACGTCCTGACTTTC. Encoded protein: CASSGPGQGARGANVLTF.

V gene TRBV11-2 combines with J gene TRBJ2-7; D remains ambiguous. The CDR3 runs to 15 residues. The V end lost 0 bases, the J end lost 0 bases, and 9 bases lay between the germline ends. In germline, CDR1 is SGHAT, CDR2 FQNNGV. CDR3 bases: TGTGCCAGCAGCTTAGATCCTGGGGTCTCCTACGAGCAGTACGTC. It specifies CASSLDPGVSYEQYV.

This clonotype showed up many times. The V gene is TRBV18, the J gene TRBJ1-5; a possible D gene is TRBD1 (6 bases). The germline gives CDR1 KGHSH, CDR2 LQKENI. The CDR3 totals 13 residues. Trimming stripped 5 bases from V and 5 bases from J, with 10 bases between. This CDR3 reads CASSRAGDQPQHF. The CDR3 DNA reads TGTGCCAGCTCAAGGGCAGGGGATCAGCCCCAGCATTTT.